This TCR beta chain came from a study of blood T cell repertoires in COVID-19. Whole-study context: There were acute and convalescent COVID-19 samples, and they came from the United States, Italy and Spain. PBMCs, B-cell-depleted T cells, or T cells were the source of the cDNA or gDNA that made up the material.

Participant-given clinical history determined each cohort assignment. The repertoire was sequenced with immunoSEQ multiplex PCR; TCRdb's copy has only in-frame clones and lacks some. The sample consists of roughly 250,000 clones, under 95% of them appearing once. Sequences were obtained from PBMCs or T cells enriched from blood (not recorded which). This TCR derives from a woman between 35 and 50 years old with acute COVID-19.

CDR3 DNA: TGTGCCAGCAGCCCCCAACAATGGTTCGGCTACACCTTC. Translation gives CASSPQQWFGYTF. This rearrangement joins TRBV7-9 to TRBJ1-2; D gene unclear. This CDR3 spans 13 amino acids. Germline-derived CDR1 and CDR2 are SEHNR and FQNEAQ (reference sequence). Trimming shortened V by 5 bases and J by 8 bases, and 15 bases separated the two germline ends.